The 5 T cell receptor beta chains listed next were all sequenced from one sample in a study of blood T cell repertoires in COVID-19. Profiled with immunoSEQ multiplex PCR; TCRdb holds only in-frame clones, not every one. Counted here are tens of thousands of clones, 65% to 80% occurring once; the ten biggest clones make up under 30%. The source material was peripheral blood. The receptors shown here come from a woman of 80 years or more with active or convalescent COVID-19.

In its sample, this clone was seen a few times. The chain has TRBV19 and TRBJ2-7; D is perhaps TRBD2 (7 bases). From germline, CDR1 is LNHDA and CDR2 SQIVND (reference sequence). The germline V and J ends were trimmed by 1 base and 5 bases, with 18 bases remaining between them. CDR3 size: 16 residues. CDR3 in amino acids: CASSIVAVGGPDEQYF. CDR3 nucleotide sequence: TGTGCCAGTAGTATAGTAGCGGTCGGGGGGCCAGACGAGCAGTACTTC.

The chain is built from TRBV6-5 and TRBJ1-5, with 9 bases matching TRBD1. This CDR3 has 15 residues. Losses at the gene ends were 4 bases for V and 4 bases for J; bases not matched to a gene: 5. Looked up from germline, CDR1 is MNHEY and CDR2 is SVGAGI. Written as DNA, the CDR3 is TGTGCCAGCAGTTTACTAGGACAGGGGAATCAGCCCCAGCATTTT. Its protein product is CASSLLGQGNQPQHF.

The chain is built from TRBV28 and TRBJ1-3; D is ambiguous. The CDR3 length is 11 residues. Germline V gives CDR1 MDHEN, CDR2 SYDVKM. The CDR3 DNA reads TGTTCGACGCGGGCTGGAAACACCATATATTTT. As protein: CSTRAGNTIYF. The full variable domain, completed using reference TRBV28 and TRBJ1-3, is DVKVTQSSRYLVKRTGEKVFLECVQDMDHENMFWYRQDPGLGLRLIYFSYDVKMKEKGDIPEGYSVSREKKERFSLILESASTNQTSMYLCSTRAGNTIYFGEGSWLTVV.

This chain joins TRBV7-3 and TRBJ1-1; 8 positions agree with TRBD1. The CDR3 has 16 amino acids. V shed 3 bases, J shed 4 bases, and the junction held 10 bases outside the gene matches. Germline V CDR1 and CDR2: SGHTA, FQGTGA. The CDR3 reads CASSLSTGDVGTEAFF. The CDR3 DNA reads TGTGCCAGCAGCTTGTCGACAGGGGACGTCGGCACTGAAGCTTTCTTT.

This clone is a singleton in its sample. The chain recombines TRBV6-5 with TRBJ1-2, with 8 bases matching TRBD1. The V gene's germline CDR1 is MNHEY and CDR2 SVGAGI. V dropped 7 bases and J dropped 4; count of bases not matched to a gene: 8. The CDR3 has 14 residues. DNA of the CDR3: TGTGCCAGCACCAAGGGACAGGCAAGCTATGGCTACACCTTC. The encoded protein is CASTKGQASYGYTF.